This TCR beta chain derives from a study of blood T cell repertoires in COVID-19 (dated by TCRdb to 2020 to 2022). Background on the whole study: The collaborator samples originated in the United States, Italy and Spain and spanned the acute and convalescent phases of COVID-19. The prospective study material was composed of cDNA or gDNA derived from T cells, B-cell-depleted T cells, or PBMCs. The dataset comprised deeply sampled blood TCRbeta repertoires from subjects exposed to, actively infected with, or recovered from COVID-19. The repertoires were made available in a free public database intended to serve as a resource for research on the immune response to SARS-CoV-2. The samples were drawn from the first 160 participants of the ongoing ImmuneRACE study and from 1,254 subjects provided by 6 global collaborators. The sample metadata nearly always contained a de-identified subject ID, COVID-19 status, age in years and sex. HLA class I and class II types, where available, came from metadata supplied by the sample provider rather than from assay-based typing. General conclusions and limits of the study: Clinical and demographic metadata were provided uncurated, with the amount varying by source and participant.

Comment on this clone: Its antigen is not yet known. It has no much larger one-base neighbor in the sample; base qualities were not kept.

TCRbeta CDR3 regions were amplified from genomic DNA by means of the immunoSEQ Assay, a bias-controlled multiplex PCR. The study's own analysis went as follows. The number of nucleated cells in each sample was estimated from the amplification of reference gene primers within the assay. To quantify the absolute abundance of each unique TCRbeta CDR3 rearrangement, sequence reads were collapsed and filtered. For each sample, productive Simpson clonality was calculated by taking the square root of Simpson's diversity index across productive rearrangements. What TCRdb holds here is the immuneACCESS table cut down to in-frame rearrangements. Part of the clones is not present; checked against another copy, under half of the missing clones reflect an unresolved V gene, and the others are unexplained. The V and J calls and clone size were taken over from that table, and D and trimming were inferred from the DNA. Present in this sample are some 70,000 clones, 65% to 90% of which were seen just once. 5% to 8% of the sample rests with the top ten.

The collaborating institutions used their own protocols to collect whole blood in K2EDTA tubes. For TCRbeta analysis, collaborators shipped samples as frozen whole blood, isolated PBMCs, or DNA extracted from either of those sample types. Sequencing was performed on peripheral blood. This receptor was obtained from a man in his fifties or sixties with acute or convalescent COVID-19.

The nucleotide sequence is TGTGCCAGCAGCTTAGACAGGACAGGGTATGGGAACTATGGCTACACCTTC. Translated, this gives CASSLDRTGYGNYGYTF. The rearranged segments are TRBV7-2 and TRBJ1-2; TRBD1 matches 8 bases in the middle. Including the terminal cysteine and phenylalanine, the CDR3 comprises 17 residues. The only DNA kept is the CDR3, 51 bases in frame from the first base. V is pruned by 1 base and J by 2 bases, leaving 9 bases of the junction without a gene match. The germline V gene supplies CDR1 SGHTA and CDR2 FQGNSA.